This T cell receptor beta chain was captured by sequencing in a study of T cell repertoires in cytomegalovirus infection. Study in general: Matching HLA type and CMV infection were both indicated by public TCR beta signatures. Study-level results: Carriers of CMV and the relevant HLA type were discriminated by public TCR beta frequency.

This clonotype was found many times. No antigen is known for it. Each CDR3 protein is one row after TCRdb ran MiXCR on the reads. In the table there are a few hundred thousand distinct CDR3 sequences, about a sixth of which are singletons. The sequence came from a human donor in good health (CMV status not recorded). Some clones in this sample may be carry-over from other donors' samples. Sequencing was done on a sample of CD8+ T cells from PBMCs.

CDR3 residues: CASSSDRRNTEAFF. The CDR3 coding sequence is TGTGCCAGCAGCTCGGACAGGAGGAACACTGAAGCTTTCTTT. The gene calls are TRBV6-2 or TRBV6-3 and TRBJ1-1; 7 bases are a match to TRBD1. Germline V gives CDR1 MNHEY, CDR2 SVGEGT. The CDR3 covers 14 residues. V was pared by 6 bases and J by 1 base, with 5 bases of the junction left unmatched.